The 22 T cell receptor beta chains presented below share a single source sample, sequenced in a study of blood T cell repertoires in COVID-19. Some clones are missing from TCRdb's copy, which holds only in-frame ones; the method was immunoSEQ multiplex PCR. The sample has over 200,000 clones; over 70% are singletons. Sample: peripheral blood. The receptors stem from a woman over 75 with acute or convalescent COVID-19.

The rearrangement joins TRBV5-1 to TRBJ1-6, with D possibly matching TRBD1 (6 bases). Germline V gene lookup returns CDR1 SGHRS and CDR2 YFSETQ. V lost 0 bases to trimming and J lost 8 bases, with 9 bases between them. The CDR3 spans 14 residues. CDR3 coding DNA: TGCGCCAGCAGCTTGGAGGCAGGGGATTCACCCCTCCACTTT. Translating it yields CASSLEAGDSPLHF.

This chain links TRBV24-1 with TRBJ1-2; D uncertain. The CDR3 totals 13 residues. Trimming pared 2 bases from V and 4 bases from J, leaving 7 bases between. From germline, CDR1 is KGHDR and CDR2 SFDVKD. The CDR3 here is CATSDSGSYGYTF. CDR3 nucleotides: TGTGCCACCAGTGATTCGGGGTCCTATGGCTACACCTTC.

The sample holds one count of this clone. The chain employs TRBV7-8 and TRBJ2-1; 10 bases are shared with TRBD2. The V segment lost 5 bases and the J segment 7 bases; nucleotides outside the gene matches: 11. The CDR3 sequence is 16 residues long. Germline V lookup: CDR1 SGHVS, CDR2 FQNEAQ. CDR3: CASSPQREGIINEQFF. DNA for the CDR3: TGTGCCAGCAGCCCCCAGCGGGAGGGCATCATAAATGAGCAGTTCTTC.

This chain connects TRBV11-2 to TRBJ1-2; 10 bases fit TRBD1. Germline CDR1 reads SGHAT; CDR2 reads FQNNGV. This CDR3 region has 13 residues. The junction had 4 bases not matched to a gene; V was cut back by 6 bases and J by 6 bases. The CDR3 DNA reads as TGTGCCAGCAGACCGACAGGGGGCAATGGCTACACCTTC. It specifies CASRPTGGNGYTF.

The chain carries TRBV11-2 and TRBJ1-6; D is unclear. V dropped 2 bases and J dropped 6 bases, with 11 bases sitting between them. The CDR3 has 15 amino acids. Germline-derived CDR1 and CDR2 are SGHAT and FQNNGV. CDR3 bases: TGTGCCAGCAGCTTAAATGGTGGCCCTAATTCACCCCTCCACTTT. Protein product: CASSLNGGPNSPLHF.

V is TRBV9 and J is TRBJ1-4; tentative D call: TRBD1 (6 bases). This CDR3 is built from 13 residues. The V gene lost 4 bases and the J gene lost 8 bases, with 12 bases spanning the gap. Per germline, CDR1 SGDLS and CDR2 YYNGEE. CDR3 sequence: CASSPHRDEKLFF. The CDR3 bases are TGTGCCAGCAGCCCCCACAGGGACGAAAAACTGTTTTTT.

The chain is built from TRBV19 and TRBJ1-5; tentatively, D is TRBD1 (5 bases). Trimming took 5 bases from V and 2 from J, leaving 19 bases between them. The CDR3 loop spans 17 amino acids. Per germline, CDR1 LNHDA and CDR2 SQIVND (reference sequence). CDR3 in DNA: TGTGCCAGTAGTCCCCCAACGACAGCCTGGGGCAATCAGCCCCAGCATTTT. Protein: CASSPPTTAWGNQPQHF.

This sequence joins TRBV3-1 (or the pseudogene TRBV3-2) and TRBJ1-3, with D maybe TRBD1 (6 bases). Trimming took 2 bases from V and 3 from J, leaving 8 bases between them. The CDR3 runs 14 residues. CDR1 LGHDT and CDR2 YNNKEL come from the germline V gene (reference sequence). The CDR3 region has the DNA TGTGCCAGCAGCCAAAGGGACAATGGAAACACCATATATTTT. Encoded protein: CASSQRDNGNTIYF.

The rearrangement joins TRBV28 to TRBJ2-1; D gene uncertain. The V gene lost 6 bases and the J gene lost 4 bases, with 16 bases spanning the gap. Germline V gene sequence: CDR1 MDHEN, CDR2 SYDVKM. CDR3 length: 15 amino acids. The DNA of the CDR3 is TGTGCCAGCAGCTTTGGGCCGAGACCATACAATGAGCAGTTCTTC. It is translated as CASSFGPRPYNEQFF.

The chain joins TRBV7-9 to TRBJ2-7, with 7 nucleotides matching TRBD2. The V gene end was trimmed by 6 bases and the J gene end by 1 base; junction bases not matched to a gene: 9. Germline CDR1 is SEHNR and CDR2 is FQNEAQ (reference sequence). The CDR3 length is 15 residues. CDR3 loop: CASRPGTTLSYEQYF. CDR3 DNA: TGTGCCAGCAGACCCGGGACTACTTTATCCTACGAGCAGTACTTC. Full variable domain (remainder filled in from reference TRBV7-9 and TRBJ2-7): DTGVSQNPRHKITKRGQNVTFRCDPISEHNRLYWYRQTLGQGPEFLTYFQNEAQLEKSRLLSDRFSAERPKGSFSTLEIQRTEQGDSAMYLCASRPGTTLSYEQYFGPGTRLTVT.

This clone has only one observation. Additional DNA sequences in this sample encode the identical CDR3. V usage is TRBV5-1 and J usage is TRBJ2-5; TRBD2 matches 13 bases. Germline CDR1 is SGHRS and CDR2 is YFSETQ. The CDR3 is 15 amino acids. After removal of 2 bases from V and 2 bases from J, the junction contained 0 bases not matched to a gene. CDR3 nucleotide sequence: TGCGCCAGCAGCTTACTAGCGGGGGGGCAAGAGACCCAGTACTTC. This codes for CASSLLAGGQETQYF.

V gene TRBV5-4 combines with J gene TRBJ2-5; TRBD2 matches at 8 bases. The ends lost 4 bases at V and 1 base at J; junction bases unmatched: 6. Germline V lookup: CDR1 SGHNT, CDR2 YYREEE (reference sequence). The CDR3 loop spans 15 amino acids. Here the CDR3 reads CASSARGLVQETQYF. CDR3 coding DNA: TGTGCCAGCAGCGCCAGGGGACTAGTCCAAGAGACCCAGTACTTC.

CDR3 sequence (DNA): TGTGCCAGCAATCTAGCGGGAGCAAATGAGCAGTTCTTC. Its protein product is CASNLAGANEQFF. The chain is built from TRBV28 and TRBJ2-1; TRBD2 agrees at 10 bases. With V trimmed by 7 bases and J by 7 bases, 4 bases remained unmatched. The germline V gene has CDR1 MDHEN and CDR2 SYDVKM. This CDR3 comprises 13 residues.

This chain uses TRBV2 with TRBJ2-3, with 14 bases aligning to TRBD2. CDR1 and CDR2 (germline): SNHLY, FYNNEI. V shed 5 bases, J shed 5 bases, and the junction held 6 bases outside the gene matches. The length of the CDR3 is 16 residues. CDR3 bases: TGTGCCAGCAGTTCCGGACTAGCGGGAGGAGGAGATACGCAGTATTTT. It is translated as CASSSGLAGGGDTQYF.

Only one count was recorded for this clone. V and J are TRBV5-4 and TRBJ1-1, with a weak D call TRBD1 (5 bases). Per germline, CDR1 SGHNT and CDR2 YYREEE (reference sequence). Trimming pared 4 bases from V and 2 bases from J, leaving 12 bases between. This CDR3 has 14 amino acids. The CDR3 coding sequence is TGTGCCAGCAGCGATAGACAGTCTAACACTGAAGCTTTCTTT. It is translated as CASSDRQSNTEAFF. Variable domain in full (rest from reference TRBV5-4 and TRBJ1-1): ETGVTQSPTHLIKTRGQQVTLRCSSQSGHNTVSWYQQALGQGPQFIFQYYREEENGRGNFPPRFSGLQFPNYSSELNVNALELDDSALYLCASSDRQSNTEAFFGQGTRLTVV.

With respect to this clone: Other DNA sequences in this specimen translate into the identical CDR3. The rearrangement links TRBV11-2 to TRBJ1-3; 7 positions match TRBD1. This CDR3 region has 15 residues. J was trimmed by 0 bases and V by 5 bases; bases with no gene match: 4. Germline assignment: CDR1 SGHAT and CDR2 FQNNGV. CDR3 residues: CASSLGQSSGNTIYF. CDR3 coding DNA: TGTGCCAGCAGCCTGGGACAGAGCTCTGGAAACACCATATATTTT.

The J gene is TRBJ2-2, the V gene TRBV6-5; TRBD1 aligns across 7 bases. The ends lost 4 bases at V and 2 bases at J; junction bases unmatched: 7. CDR3 size: 16 residues. The germline gives CDR1 MNHEY, CDR2 SVGAGI. The CDR3 is CASSSPNRGNTGELFF. CDR3 nucleotides: TGTGCCAGCAGTTCGCCTAACAGGGGAAACACCGGGGAGCTGTTTTTT.

The rearrangement links TRBV9 to TRBJ1-6, with 8 positions matching TRBD1. V shed 4 bases and J 7 bases; nucleotides not matched to a gene: 7. Germline CDR1 is SGDLS and CDR2 is YYNGEE. CDR3 length equals 15 residues. The CDR3 DNA sequence: TGTGCCAGCAGCCCCGGACAGGGTGGAAATTCACCCCTCCACTTT. Translated: CASSPGQGGNSPLHF.

J is TRBJ2-2 and V is TRBV7-3; the match to TRBD1 covers 8 bases. Germline V CDR1 and CDR2: SGHTA, FQGTGA. J was trimmed by 5 bases and V by 3 bases; bases with no gene match: 5. The CDR3 loop spans 15 amino acids. The CDR3, as DNA: TGTGCCAGCAGCTTTTCAGGGGGCTGGACCGGGGAGCTGTTTTTT. As protein: CASSFSGGWTGELFF.

The rearrangement uses TRBV19 and TRBJ2-7; D is perhaps TRBD2 (7 bases). V lost 6 bases and J lost 2, with 11 bases in between. Looked up from germline, CDR1 is LNHDA and CDR2 is SQIVND (reference sequence). This CDR3 comprises 13 residues. CDR3 in DNA: TGTGCCAGTAGCACGGGGGGCACCTACGAGCAGTACTTC. Translated, it gives CASSTGGTYEQYF.

Regarding this clone: The same CDR3 arises from other DNA sequences in this sample as well. The chain employs TRBV3-1 (or the pseudogene TRBV3-2) and TRBJ1-2; maybe TRBD1 (6 bases). V lost 1 base and J 1 base, leaving 7 bases between the germline ends. Per germline, CDR1 LGHDT and CDR2 YNNKEL (reference sequence). The CDR3 covers 14 residues. The CDR3 protein is CASSQVDSNYGYTF. CDR3 sequence (DNA): TGTGCCAGCAGCCAAGTGGACAGTAACTATGGCTACACCTTC.

The chain's CDR3 is CASSIVAGVTQETQYF. In DNA, the CDR3 is TGTGCCAGTAGTATAGTTGCGGGGGTTACACAAGAGACCCAGTACTTC. The rearrangement uses TRBV19 and TRBJ2-5; 7 bases align to TRBD2. The CDR3 runs to 16 residues. J lost 2 bases, V lost 1 base, and 7 bases had no gene match. The V gene's germline CDR1 is LNHDA and CDR2 SQIVND (reference sequence). The whole variable domain, remainder taken from reference TRBV19 and TRBJ2-5, is DGGITQSPKYLFRKEGQNVTLSCEQNLNHDAMYWYRQDPGQGLRLIYYSQIVNDFQKGDIAEGYSVSREKKESFPLTVTSAQKNPTAFYLCASSIVAGVTQETQYFGPGTRLLVL.